These 28 T cell receptor beta chains share one sample of origin, sequenced in a study of cytomegalovirus exposure and HLA in healthy donors. This PCR relied on a set of 60 Vbeta primers and 13 Jbeta primers. The repertoire was sequenced with immunoSEQ multiplex PCR; TCRdb's copy has only in-frame clones and lacks some. This table has about 140,000 clones, more than 75% appearing once. Sequenced: PBMCs. These receptors came from a man aged 18 to 29 in good health and CMV-seropositive.

The V gene is TRBV5-1, the J gene TRBJ1-2; D might be TRBD1 (6 bases). Trimming stripped 4 bases from V and 8 bases from J, with 12 bases between. CDR3 size: 12 residues. Germline V gene lookup returns CDR1 SGHRS and CDR2 YFSETQ. The CDR3: CASSRGSRGYTF. For the CDR3, the DNA is TGCGCCAGCAGCAGGGGGTCCCGCGGCTACACCTTC.

This chain connects TRBV28 to TRBJ1-1, with no clear D. Deletions cut 3 bases from V and 0 bases from J, with 14 bases between. CDR1 MDHEN and CDR2 SYDVKM come from the germline V gene. This CDR3 spans 16 amino acids. The CDR3 loop is CASSFVGEIMNTEAFF. Here the CDR3 DNA reads TGTGCCAGCAGTTTTGTCGGGGAAATCATGAACACTGAAGCTTTCTTT.

V gene TRBV28 combines with J gene TRBJ2-1; D is possibly TRBD1 (7 bases). The CDR3 consists of 17 residues. Germline CDR1 and CDR2: MDHEN and SYDVKM. Trimming took off 1 base at V and 3 bases at J, with 16 bases between the two ends. CDR3 DNA: TGTGCCAGCAGTTTATATTGGAGGGACAGAGACTACAATGAGCAGTTCTTC. Translated: CASSLYWRDRDYNEQFF.

This clone was seen a few times. The chain couples TRBV19 to TRBJ1-2, with D perhaps matching TRBD1 (5 bases). V lost 10 bases to trimming and J lost 2 bases, with 23 bases between them. Germline loops: CDR1 LNHDA, CDR2 SQIVND (reference sequence). The CDR3 covers 16 residues. The CDR3 sequence is CATSPWGGIKNYGYTF. The CDR3 DNA sequence: TGTGCCACCTCCCCCTGGGGGGGAATTAAGAACTATGGCTACACCTTC.

J is TRBJ2-1 and V is TRBV5-1; 14 bases line up with TRBD2. The CDR3 is 17 amino acids. V lost 2 bases, J lost 5 bases, and 6 bases stayed unmatched. Germline V gene lookup returns CDR1 SGHRS and CDR2 YFSETQ. CDR3 coding DNA: TGCGCCAGCAGCTTAACCGGGACTAGCGGGAGTGACAATGAGCAGTTCTTC. This gives the protein CASSLTGTSGSDNEQFF. The full variable domain, in which reference TRBV5-1 and TRBJ2-1 provide the parts outside the CDR3, is KAGVTQTPRYLIKTRGQQVTLSCSPISGHRSVSWYQQTPGQGLQFLFEYFSETQRNKGNFPGRFSGRQFSNSRSEMNVSTLELGDSALYLCASSLTGTSGSDNEQFFGPGTRLTVL.

The chain links TRBV25-1 to TRBJ2-1, with 9 bases lining up with TRBD1. V gave up 4 bases and J gave up 8 bases; unmatched junction bases: 3. Looked up from germline, CDR1 is MGHDK and CDR2 is SYGVNS. This CDR3 has 13 residues. The CDR3 DNA reads as TGTGCCAGCAGTGCCACAGGGGGCGATGAGCAGTTCTTC. Translated: CASSATGGDEQFF.

The V gene is TRBV19, the J gene TRBJ1-5; TRBD1 agrees at 7 bases. V lost 6 bases, J lost 2 bases, and 10 bases stayed unmatched. The CDR3 is 16 residues long. Germline values: CDR1 LNHDA, CDR2 SQIVND (reference sequence). The CDR3 nucleotides are TGTGCCAGTAGCCAGGGGGGACAAAGTGGCAATCAGCCCCAGCATTTT. This encodes CASSQGGQSGNQPQHF.

V usage is TRBV18 and J usage is TRBJ2-2; no clear D gene. The CDR3 is 14 residues long. Trimming pared 2 bases from V and 5 bases from J, leaving 9 bases between. The germline gives CDR1 KGHSH, CDR2 LQKENI. CDR3 region: CASSPVQQTGELFF. In DNA, the CDR3 is TGTGCCAGCTCACCAGTACAACAGACCGGGGAGCTGTTTTTT.

The rearrangement uses TRBV19 and TRBJ2-7, with TRBD1 matching 7 bases. Trimming took 3 bases from V and 2 from J; bases not matched to a gene: 7. The germline gives CDR1 LNHDA, CDR2 SQIVND (reference sequence). This CDR3 spans 15 amino acids. For the CDR3, the DNA is TGTGCCAGTAGTATCCACATGGGACAGACCTACGAGCAGTACTTC. It codes for CASSIHMGQTYEQYF.

This clone was detected a few times. The V gene is TRBV11-2, the J gene TRBJ2-3, with a possible D match to TRBD2 (6 bases). There are 17 residues in the CDR3. Trimming took 3 bases from V and 2 from J, leaving 18 bases between them. Germline V gene data show CDR1 as SGHAT and CDR2 as FQNNGV. Here the CDR3 DNA reads TGTGCCAGCAGCTTCTGGGGGAGTAGCGGCGCCACAGATACGCAGTATTTT. Translating gives CASSFWGSSGATDTQYF.

DNA of the CDR3: TGTGCCAGCAGCCCCGGGGGAGCGGGAGGATACAATGAGCAGTTCTTC. It translates to CASSPGGAGGYNEQFF. The V call is TRBV7-9, the J call TRBJ2-1, with 9 bases aligning to TRBD2. This CDR3 is built from 16 residues. V gave up 5 bases and J gave up 4 bases; unmatched junction bases: 9. CDR1 is SEHNR and CDR2 is FQNEAQ in the germline V gene (reference sequence).

The rearrangement uses TRBV19 and TRBJ2-5; the D gene is possibly TRBD2 (5 bases). Trimming cost V 2 bases and J 0 bases, with 10 bases left between them. CDR1 LNHDA and CDR2 SQIVND come from the germline V gene (reference sequence). The CDR3 spans 15 residues. As DNA, the CDR3 is TGTGCCAGTAGTATATTGGGAGCTAACCAAGAGACCCAGTACTTC. Protein: CASSILGANQETQYF.

This sequence joins TRBV6-5 and TRBJ2-1; the match to TRBD2 covers 10 bases. The CDR3 runs 15 residues. V lost 2 bases, J lost 5 bases, and 3 bases stayed unmatched. CDR1 and CDR2 from the germline V gene are MNHEY and SVGAGI. The CDR3 sequence: CASSYASGGNNEQFF. The CDR3 nucleotides read TGTGCCAGCAGTTACGCTAGCGGGGGAAACAATGAGCAGTTCTTC.

The V gene is TRBV5-1, the J gene TRBJ2-2, with TRBD1 matching over 7 bases. The germline V gene encodes CDR1 SGHRS and CDR2 YFSETQ. J gave up 2 bases and V 2 bases, and 9 bases lay outside the gene matches. This CDR3 has 17 residues. CDR3 bases: TGCGCCAGCAGCTTCTCCGCCGGGACAGAAAACACCGGGGAGCTGTTTTTT. It translates to CASSFSAGTENTGELFF.

V and J are TRBV2 and TRBJ2-5; D possibly corresponds to TRBD1 (5 bases). The V gene's germline CDR1 is SNHLY and CDR2 FYNNEI. The CDR3 totals 13 residues. Trimming took off 6 bases at V and 2 bases at J, with 10 bases between the two ends. CDR3 amino acids: CASRGPLQETQYF. The CDR3 DNA follows: TGTGCCAGCAGGGGGCCATTACAAGAGACCCAGTACTTC.

In this sample, this clone turned up once. V gene TRBV28 combines with J gene TRBJ2-2; no clear D. Germline CDR1 MDHEN, CDR2 SYDVKM. Trimming removed 10 bases at V and 0 bases at J, with 12 bases between. The CDR3 has 14 amino acids. The CDR3 spells CATVEWANTGELFF. DNA for the CDR3: TGTGCCACCGTGGAGTGGGCGAACACCGGGGAGCTGTTTTTT. Full variable domain (rest looked up from reference TRBV28 and TRBJ2-2): DVKVTQSSRYLVKRTGEKVFLECVQDMDHENMFWYRQDPGLGLRLIYFSYDVKMKEKGDIPEGYSVSREKKERFSLILESASTNQTSMYLCATVEWANTGELFFGEGSRLTVL.

The chain employs TRBV27 and TRBJ2-6, with D possibly TRBD1 on 6 matching bases. With 4 bases removed from V and 2 bases from J, the gap between germline ends came to 9 bases. CDR1 is MNHEY, CDR2 SMNVEV, per germline (reference sequence). The CDR3 is 15 residues long. The CDR3 sequence: CASSSRGPGANVLTF. In DNA form, the CDR3 reads TGTGCCAGCAGTTCCAGGGGACCTGGGGCCAACGTCCTGACTTTC.

The table lists this clone with a few counts. V usage is TRBV5-6 and J usage is TRBJ1-1; D is possibly TRBD1 (6 bases). Germline CDR1 SGHDT, CDR2 YYEEEE. The CDR3 runs to 14 residues. V lost 4 bases and J lost 5, with 15 bases in between. CDR3 nucleotides: TGTGCCAGCAGCGGTAACAGGGCTCGAACTGAAGCTTTCTTT. Translation gives CASSGNRARTEAFF. The full variable domain, rest sourced from reference TRBV5-6 and TRBJ1-1, is DAGVTQSPTHLIKTRGQQVTLRCSPKSGHDTVSWYQQALGQGPQFIFQYYEEEERQRGNFPDRFSGHQFPNYSSELNVNALLLGDSALYLCASSGNRARTEAFFGQGTRLTVV.

V is TRBV30 and J is TRBJ1-1; 7 nucleotides align to TRBD1. The CDR3 extends over 14 amino acids. Germline CDR1 and CDR2: GTSNPN and SVGIG (reference sequence). The trim removed 0 bases at V and 1 base at J, leaving 2 bases unmatched. Here the CDR3 DNA reads TGTGCCTGGAGTGTGGGACAGAGGAACACTGAAGCTTTCTTT. Translated: CAWSVGQRNTEAFF.

This chain joins TRBV28 and TRBJ2-1, with a tentative D call TRBD1 (8 bases). The CDR3 length is 14 residues. From germline, CDR1 is MDHEN and CDR2 SYDVKM. Trimming pared 4 bases from V and 5 bases from J, leaving 12 bases between. CDR3 sequence (DNA): TGTGCCAGCAGTTCGGGGGGACAGGACAATGAGCAGTTCTTC. Translation: CASSSGGQDNEQFF.

The V call is TRBV6-5, the J call TRBJ2-7; 8 bases are shared with TRBD1. CDR3 length: 15 residues. CDR1 MNHEY and CDR2 SVGAGI come from the germline V gene. V lost 1 base to trimming and J lost 6 bases; unmatched junction nucleotides: 8. CDR3 amino acids: CASSYYRTGKSEQYF. In DNA form, the CDR3 reads TGTGCCAGCAGTTACTATAGGACAGGGAAATCCGAGCAGTACTTC.

V usage is TRBV7-3 and J usage is TRBJ2-2, with TRBD2 as a possible D gene (6 bases). The CDR3 length is 14 residues. Germline lookup yields CDR1 SGHTA and CDR2 FQGTGA. V shed 6 bases and J shed 2 bases, with 10 bases lying between them. In nucleotides, the CDR3 is TGTGCCAGCAGTACGGGACTCAACACCGGGGAGCTGTTTTTT. Amino acid sequence: CASSTGLNTGELFF.

The V call is TRBV4-1, the J call TRBJ2-1; 9 nucleotides align to TRBD2. V lost 2 bases to trimming and J lost 7 bases; unmatched junction nucleotides: 6. The germline gives CDR1 MGHRA, CDR2 YSYEKL. The CDR3 is made up of 15 amino acids. DNA for the CDR3: TGCGCCAGCAGCCAATTAGCGGGAGTTGAGAATGAGCAGTTCTTC. This sequence encodes CASSQLAGVENEQFF.

The J gene is TRBJ2-7, the V gene TRBV5-1; 10 nucleotides align to TRBD1. The CDR3 extends over 17 amino acids. The V gene end was trimmed by 1 base and the J gene end by 0 bases; junction bases not matched to a gene: 7. Germline-derived CDR1 and CDR2 are SGHRS and YFSETQ. The CDR3 is CASSLFPGTGASYEQYF. In nucleotides, the CDR3 is TGCGCCAGCAGCTTGTTTCCCGGGACAGGGGCCTCCTACGAGCAGTACTTC.

The chain carries TRBV5-4 and TRBJ2-7; TRBD1 matches 7 bases. This CDR3 is built from 16 residues. J was trimmed by 3 bases and V by 0 bases; bases with no gene match: 9. In germline, CDR1 is SGHNT, CDR2 YYREEE (reference sequence). The DNA for the CDR3 is TGTGCCAGCAGCTTGGCCACGACAGGGAATAGCTACGAGCAGTACTTC. This gives the protein CASSLATTGNSYEQYF. The full variable domain, in which reference TRBV5-4 and TRBJ2-7 provide the parts outside the CDR3, is ETGVTQSPTHLIKTRGQQVTLRCSSQSGHNTVSWYQQALGQGPQFIFQYYREEENGRGNFPPRFSGLQFPNYSSELNVNALELDDSALYLCASSLATTGNSYEQYFGPGTRLTVT.

This clone was counted a single time. The chain combines TRBV6-4 with TRBJ1-1, with 9 bases that match TRBD1. Per the germline V gene, CDR1 is MRHNA and CDR2 is SNTAGT. Germline trimming cut 10 bases from V and 1 base from J; bases unmatched to any gene: 10. This CDR3 spans 15 amino acids. Written as DNA, the CDR3 is TGTGCCACCTCCGGGACAGGGTTAGGGAACACTGAAGCTTTCTTT. It translates to CATSGTGLGNTEAFF.

This chain joins TRBV10-3 and TRBJ2-7; no clear D. Germline CDR1 ENHRY, CDR2 SYGVKD. The V and J ends lost 7 bases and 0 bases respectively, with 16 bases between them. The CDR3 runs 15 residues. Written as DNA, the CDR3 is TGTGCCATCATGTCATCAGAAACCACCTCCTACGAGCAGTACTTC. Its translation is CAIMSSETTSYEQYF.

The chain couples TRBV4-1 to TRBJ2-7, with D possibly TRBD2 on 6 matching bases. Trimming removed 0 bases at V and 3 bases at J, with 9 bases between. The CDR3 spans 14 residues. Germline CDR1 MGHRA, CDR2 YSYEKL. CDR3 in amino acids: CASSQDAGNYEQYF. CDR3 DNA: TGCGCCAGCAGCCAAGACGCGGGGAACTACGAGCAGTACTTC.